This T cell receptor (beta chain) comes out of a study of T-cell memory formation after mild COVID-19. Constant-segment primers and 5'RACE yielded cDNA libraries for TCR alpha and TCR beta, each carrying sample barcodes and UMIs. One entry per CDR3 protein results from TCRdb running MiXCR on the 5' RACE reads. The sample includes around 530,000 distinct CDR3 sequences, roughly 22% seen only once; the top ten take 7.5% to 9.5%. Study-wide results and caveats: Memory sampled before infection contained some responding clones, suggesting cross-reactive memory joined. There was a balanced CD4/CD8 profile in clones contracting day 15 to 85, and later expanders leaned CD4+. Among contracting clones, CD4+ were mainly CM/EM and CD8+ enriched in EMRA.

As regards this clonotype: Its target is not known.

The CDR3 runs to 17 residues. V lost 0 bases, J lost 7 bases, and 19 bases lay in between. Germline assignment: CDR1 LNHDA and CDR2 SQIVND (reference sequence). The receptor's source is an adult woman who had mild COVID-19 (a few samples of this study predate the infection). Cell type and time point are not known. Material: PBMCs or a T cell subset sorted from them (not recorded which). The V call is TRBV19, the J call TRBJ2-1, with D hard to call. CDR3 DNA: TGTGCCAGTAGTATAGATCCTTCCGGCCTTGGAGCGAATGAGCAGTTCTTC. The encoded protein is CASSIDPSGLGANEQFF. The full variable domain, in which reference TRBV19 and TRBJ2-1 provide the parts outside the CDR3, is DGGITQSPKYLFRKEGQNVTLSCEQNLNHDAMYWYRQDPGQGLRLIYYSQIVNDFQKGDIAEGYSVSREKKESFPLTVTSAQKNPTAFYLCASSIDPSGLGANEQFFGPGTRLTVL.